This TCR beta chain was obtained from a study of shared clonotypes between healthy human individuals. Sequencing was performed with immunoSEQ multiplex PCR; in TCRdb, only in-frame clones are kept and a portion is missing. This table has about 590,000 clones, about 95% appearing once. Positively selected for CCR7, the CD45RO-negative cells used as naive CD8 cells excluded terminally differentiated effector memory CD45RA+ cells. J was trimmed by 2 bases and V by 8 bases; bases with no gene match: 4. Looked up from germline, CDR1 is SSHAT and CDR2 is FNYEAQ (reference sequence). CDR3 length: 14 amino acids.

The receptor's source is a woman aged 25 to 45 in good health. What was sequenced was naive CD8+ T cells sorted from blood. The chain is built from TRBV7-7 and TRBJ2-2, with 8 bases aligning to TRBD2. CDR3 protein: CASGAGGNTGELFF. CDR3 in DNA: TGTGCCAGCGGGGCGGGAGGAAACACCGGGGAGCTGTTTTTT.